Listed below are T cell receptor beta chains from one sample, sequenced in a study of CD8+ T cells in alopecia areata. Sequencing used immunoSEQ multiplex PCR; TCRdb keeps in-frame clones, though not all of them. The sample contains under 250,000 clones, 50% to 65% of which appear only once. Specimen: CD4+ T cells sorted from blood, collected at week 0. These TCRs come from a human donor with alopecia areata. Both conserved end residues are part of each CDR3. The D gene is left open where the match is weak. Some rows have no size entry. The others give once, few or many, or a class for an expanded clone.

>.|.|TRBJ1-1|TRBV10-3
TGTGCCATCAGTGGAACCAGGGGTACTGAAGCTTTCTTT
CAISGTRGTEAFF
>.|.|TRBJ2-2|TRBV2
TGTGCCAGCAGTGAAAGGGAAGGGAAGCTGTTTTTT
CASSEREGKLFF
>.|TRBD2|TRBJ2-5|TRBV7-9
TGTGCCAGCAGCCCGTCGGGGGGAGAGACCCAGTACTTC
CASSPSGGETQYF
>.|.|TRBJ2-1|TRBV30
TGTGCCTGGAGTGATTACAATGAGCAGTTCTTC
CAWSDYNEQFF
>.|.|TRBJ2-2|TRBV5-1
TGCGCCAGCAGCTCCTTACAGGGAACGAACACCGGGGAGCTGTTTTTT
CASSSLQGTNTGELFF
>.|.|TRBJ1-1|TRBV18
TGTGCCAGCTCACCTGCCGCAGGGATCACTGAAGCTTTCTTT
CASSPAAGITEAFF
>.|.|TRBJ1-5|TRBV4-1
TGCGCCAGCAGCCCAGGACCGGCCAATCAGCCCCAGCATTTT
CASSPGPANQPQHF
>.|.|TRBJ2-7|TRBV6-1
TGTGCCAGCAGTGATGGCCCCTACGAGCAGTACTTC
CASSDGPYEQYF
>few|.|TRBJ2-2|TRBV30
TGTGCCTGGAGTGTTTTGGGCTCCCAATTCACCGGGGAGCTGTTTTTT
CAWSVLGSQFTGELFF
>.|.|TRBJ2-7|TRBV30
TGTGCCTGGAGCCTGCGTGTCGCAACCTACGAGCAGTACTTC
CAWSLRVATYEQYF
>.|.|TRBJ1-5|TRBV5-1
TGCGCCAGCAGCTCCGAAAGGGGCCTAGCAGGCAATCAGCCCCAGCATTTT
CASSSERGLAGNQPQHF
>.|.|TRBJ1-1|TRBV29-1
TGCAGCGTAGGGCAGAACACTGAAGCTTTCTTT
CSVGQNTEAFF
>few|.|TRBJ2-5|TRBV4-2
TGTGCCAGCAGCCAAGCCTGGGGGTCAGAGACCCAGTACTTC
CASSQAWGSETQYF
>.|TRBD1|TRBJ2-1|TRBV5-6
TGTGCCAGCAGCTTAGGGACAGGGCGCCCCTACAATGAGCAGTTCTTC
CASSLGTGRPYNEQFF
>.|.|TRBJ1-4|TRBV6-1
TGTGCCAGCAGTGAAGGGGAACTGTTTTTT
CASSEGELFF
>.|TRBD1|TRBJ1-1|TRBV7-9
TGTGCCAGCAGCTCACAGGGGGCGGAAACTGAAGCTTTCTTT
CASSSQGAETEAFF
>.|.|TRBJ2-3|TRBV5-6
TGTGCCAGCAGCTTAGGTGGAGGGTACACAGATACGCAGTATTTT
CASSLGGGYTDTQYF
>few|.|TRBJ2-3|TRBV6-1
TGTGCCCCGGGCCAGCAGGTACGCACAGATACGCAGTATTTT
CAPGQQVRTDTQYF
>.|.|TRBJ2-1|TRBV27
TGTGCCAGCAGTTTCCTGGAGGGGAGTTATGAGCAGTTCTTC
CASSFLEGSYEQFF
>.|TRBD2|TRBJ2-5|TRBV15
TGTGCCACCAGCAAAAAACCCGGGACTAGCGGGAGAGGGGAGACCCAGTACTTC
CATSKKPGTSGRGETQYF
>.|TRBD2|TRBJ2-7|TRBV27
TGTGCCAGCAGTTTAACTAGCGGGTCTCCCTACGAGCAGTACTTC
CASSLTSGSPYEQYF
>.|TRBD2|TRBJ2-1|TRBV5-4
TGTGCCAGCAGCGGAGCGGGGGGCGACAATGAGCAGTTCTTC
CASSGAGGDNEQFF
>once|.|TRBJ1-1|TRBV18
TGTGCCAGCTCACCACTTGAGAACACTGAAGCTTTCTTT
CASSPLENTEAFF
>.|.|TRBJ2-7|TRBV23-1
TGCGCCAGCAGTCAATCGAGGGGGGACGAGCAGTACTTC
CASSQSRGDEQYF
>once|.|TRBJ2-4|TRBV7-9
TGTGCCAGCAGCTCCACCGGGACTCCGCTGATAAGGGACTTC
CASSSTGTPLIRDF
>.|.|TRBJ1-1|TRBV7-9
TGTGCCAGCAGCGTCGTTGAGGGAAGTGAAGCTTTCTTT
CASSVVEGSEAFF
>.|.|TRBJ1-1|TRBV5-1
TGCGCCAGCAGCTTTAGGACGGACACTGAAGCTTTCTTT
CASSFRTDTEAFF
>.|TRBD2|TRBJ2-7|TRBV30
TGTGCCTGGAGTGCCCTAGCGGGGGTTACCTACGAGCAGTACTTC
CAWSALAGVTYEQYF
>.|.|TRBJ2-5|TRBV29-1
TGCAGCGTTGAAGAGCTCGTGCGGAGGGGGGCCCAGTACTTC
CSVEELVRRGAQYF
>.|TRBD2|TRBJ2-1|TRBV9
TGTGCCAGCAGCGTCTTAGCGGGGTCTCAGTTCTTC
CASSVLAGSQFF
>.|.|TRBJ2-6|TRBV7-3
TGTGCCAGCAGCCCCCACTCTGGGGCCAACGTCCTGACTTTC
CASSPHSGANVLTF
>.|TRBD2|TRBJ2-3|TRBV7-2
TGTGCCAGCAGCCCTGGACTAGCGGGGTTCCTACCAGATACGCAGTATTTT
CASSPGLAGFLPDTQYF
>.|TRBD2|TRBJ2-3|TRBV27
TGTGCCAGCAGTCTTGGGGTCGGAGCGGGAGAAGATACGCAGTATTTT
CASSLGVGAGEDTQYF
>.|.|TRBJ2-1|TRBV18
TGTGCCAGCTCACCCTCTGGGGAGCGGGTTGAGCAGTTCTTC
CASSPSGERVEQFF
>few|.|TRBJ2-1|TRBV18
TGTGCCAGCTCACCACTTAAGAATGAGCAGTTCTTC
CASSPLKNEQFF
>few|.|TRBJ2-7|TRBV7-9
TGTGCCAGCAGCTTAGCTGGACAGCTCGAGCAGTACTTC
CASSLAGQLEQYF
>.|.|TRBJ1-5|TRBV25-1
TGTGCCAGCAGGGGGGACGGACTCAATCAGCCCCAGCATTTT
CASRGDGLNQPQHF
>once|.|TRBJ1-1|TRBV7-9
TGTGCCAGCAGCTCGTCAGGGGACACTGAAGCTTTCTTT
CASSSSGDTEAFF
>few|TRBD1|TRBJ2-3|TRBV23-1
TGCGCCAGCAGTCGGGACAGGCTCCCCCACACAGATACGCAGTATTTT
CASSRDRLPHTDTQYF
>.|TRBD1|TRBJ2-3|TRBV6-1
TGTGCCAGCAGCCGGGACAGGATGGGCAATACGCAGTATTTT
CASSRDRMGNTQYF
>once|.|TRBJ1-2|TRBV5-1
TGCGCCAGCAGCCCAGGAACCGACAGAGGGGGAGGCTACACCTTC
CASSPGTDRGGGYTF
>.|.|TRBJ1-2|TRBV2
TGTGCCAGCAGCTGGGCAGGGGACCTCCCTTATGGCTACACCTTC
CASSWAGDLPYGYTF
>.|TRBD2|TRBJ2-5|TRBV28
TGTGCCAGCACCACGGGGGGGGATGTGACCCAGTACTTC
CASTTGGDVTQYF
>few|.|TRBJ2-3|TRBV7-9
TGTGCCAGCAGCTTTGGGACCCGAAGAACAGATACGCAGTATTTT
CASSFGTRRTDTQYF
>.|.|TRBJ1-1|TRBV9
TGTGCCAGCAGCGTAGGACTGGGTGAAGCTTTCTTT
CASSVGLGEAFF
>.|.|TRBJ2-6|TRBV29-1
TGCAGCGTTGAAGATCGTATCCGACTGGGGGGCTCTGGGGCCAACGTCCTGACTTTC
CSVEDRIRLGGSGANVLTF
>.|.|TRBJ1-3|TRBV30
TGTGCCTGGAGTGCATTCTCTGGAAACACCATATATTTT
CAWSAFSGNTIYF
>.|.|TRBJ2-6|TRBV4-1
TGCGCCAGCAGCCAACCGGTCTCTGGGGCCAACGTCCTGACTTTC
CASSQPVSGANVLTF
>few|.|TRBJ1-2|TRBV5-1
TGCGCCAGCAGCTTGGCCTCGCCCTCGGGGGCCACCTTC
CASSLASPSGATF
>.|TRBD1|TRBJ1-1|TRBV9
TGTGCCAGCAGCGTACAGGGGGCGCCTAACACTGAAGCTTTCTTT
CASSVQGAPNTEAFF
>few|.|TRBJ1-4|TRBV28
TGTGCCAGCACCCCTGGGTTGGACCGAAAACTGTTTTTT
CASTPGLDRKLFF
>few|.|TRBJ2-3|TRBV6-5
TGTGCCAGCAGTCGGGACCCTAGTCCCGGTGATACGCAGTATTTT
CASSRDPSPGDTQYF